This entry features one TCR beta chain sequence. This sample was included in a study of cytomegalovirus exposure and HLA in healthy donors. PCR employed 60 Vbeta and 13 Jbeta primers. Clones were read by immunoSEQ multiplex PCR, and TCRdb kept only the in-frame ones, dropping some. The sample carries fewer than 110,000 clones, about four fifths recorded once. The trim removed 4 bases at V and 8 bases at J, leaving 22 bases unmatched. CDR3 size: 19 residues. Germline V gene lookup returns CDR1 SGHRS and CDR2 YFSETQ. Material: PBMCs. This chain links TRBV5-1 with TRBJ1-4, with 8 positions matching TRBD1. This sequence originates from a middle-aged woman in good health and CMV-seronegative. The CDR3 nucleotides read TGCGCCAGCAGCCACTCTGGTCTGAGACAGGGGAGTTTTGGCGAAAAACTGTTTTTT. Residues: CASSHSGLRQGSFGEKLFF.